This T cell receptor beta chain was identified in a study of STAT3 mutations in large granular lymphocyte leukemia. Study findings and constraints: Every T-LGLL patient had at least one immunodominant TCRbeta clonotype.

The table came from immunoSEQ multiplex PCR; TCRdb's copy has only in-frame clones and leaves some out. The sample consists of about 9,200 clones, roughly 54% of them appearing once. V lost 3 bases, J lost 4 bases, and 4 bases stayed unmatched. This CDR3 spans 14 amino acids. The V gene's germline CDR1 is SGHRS and CDR2 YFSETQ. There are a few counts of this clone. The antigen remains unidentified. This sequence was found in a boy aged 5-17 years with T-cell large granular lymphocyte leukemia. Some clones in this sample may be carry-over from other donors' samples. V usage is TRBV5-1 and J usage is TRBJ2-1; TRBD1 aligns across 7 bases. The sequenced sample was peripheral blood mononuclear cells. The CDR3 DNA reads as TGCGCCAGCAGCTCGGGACAGATTTACAATGAGCAGTTCTTC. This gives the protein CASSSGQIYNEQFF.